These 24 T cell receptor beta chains were all obtained from the same sample, sequenced in a study of Ad26.COV2.S vaccination and SARS-CoV-2 variants. Treatment given: about 20 received Ad26.COV2.S at low or high dose, single or two shots; roughly five received placebo; per-sample allocation not given. Day 63 after the first injection of vaccine or placebo was the sampling time. Libraries were prepared by immunoSEQ multiplex PCR; TCRdb keeps only in-frame clonotypes and omits some of them. The sample lists just over 350,000 clones; around 84% were seen once. The material sequenced was peripheral blood, taken in a trial of Ad26.COV2.S vaccine versus placebo. All receptors come from a person between 18 and 60 years old who received the Ad26.COV2.S COVID-19 vaccine or a placebo.

The chain uses TRBV24-1 and TRBJ2-3; D is unclear. The CDR3 is 11 amino acids. The germline CDR1 and CDR2 sequences are KGHDR and SFDVKD. The V end lost 7 bases, the J end lost 4 bases, and 5 bases lay between the germline ends. CDR3 in amino acids: CATSIADTQYF. The DNA of the CDR3 is TGTGCCACCAGCATCGCAGATACGCAGTATTTT.

The chain employs TRBV6-1 and TRBJ2-5; the D call may be TRBD1 or TRBD2 (5 bases each). CDR1 and CDR2 from the germline V gene are MNHNS and SASEGT. V shed 2 bases and J shed 5 bases, with 18 bases lying between them. This CDR3 has 16 residues. DNA for the CDR3: TGTGCCAGCAGTGAAAGGGACCGAAGAGCGTGGGAGACCCAGTACTTC. Amino acids: CASSERDRRAWETQYF.

The V and J genes are TRBV9 and TRBJ1-3; TRBD1 matches 8 bases. CDR1 SGDLS and CDR2 YYNGEE come from the germline V gene. Unmatched junction bases numbered 4, after V lost 3 bases and J lost 5 bases. The length of the CDR3 is 14 residues. The CDR3 nucleotides are TGTGCCAGCAGCGCAAGACAGGGGCGAAACACCATATATTTT. Protein: CASSARQGRNTIYF.

V is TRBV30 and J is TRBJ1-4; a weak D match, TRBD1 (5 bases). CDR1 is GTSNPN, CDR2 SVGIG, per germline (reference sequence). CDR3 length equals 14 residues. V lost 2 bases and J lost 5, with 12 bases in between. The CDR3 loop is CAWSTGWLNEKLFF. CDR3 nucleotides: TGTGCCTGGAGTACAGGCTGGCTAAATGAAAAACTGTTTTTT.

This chain joins TRBV9 and TRBJ2-1; maybe TRBD2 (6 bases). This CDR3 is built from 16 residues. V lost 4 bases, J lost 5 bases, and 19 bases lay in between. Germline V gene data show CDR1 as SGDLS and CDR2 as YYNGEE. The CDR3 nucleotides are TGTGCCAGCAGCCCCTCCCGAGCGGGTTACGACAATGAGCAGTTCTTC. It is translated as CASSPSRAGYDNEQFF. The variable domain in full, completed from reference TRBV9 and TRBJ2-1, reads DSGVTQTPKHLITATGQRVTLRCSPRSGDLSVYWYQQSLDQGLQFLIQYYNGEERAKGNILERFSAQQFPDLHSELNLSSLELGDSALYFCASSPSRAGYDNEQFFGPGTRLTVL.

This chain connects TRBV5-1 to TRBJ1-1; D is unclear. V was cut by 0 bases and J by 3 bases, with 6 bases left in between. CDR1 and CDR2 (germline): SGHRS, YFSETQ. There are 13 residues in the CDR3. The CDR3 loop is CASSLVGHTEAFF. CDR3 bases: TGCGCCAGCAGCTTGGTGGGTCACACTGAAGCTTTCTTT.

Note on this clone: Other DNA sequences in this specimen translate into the identical CDR3. The rearrangement joins TRBV5-1 to TRBJ1-5; D gene ambiguous. In germline, CDR1 is SGHRS, CDR2 YFSETQ. Deletions cut 2 bases from V and 4 bases from J, with 7 bases between. This CDR3 region has 13 residues. This chain's CDR3 is CASSLDPNQPQHF. In DNA form, the CDR3 reads TGCGCCAGCAGCTTAGACCCGAATCAGCCCCAGCATTTT.

This rearrangement joins TRBV9 to TRBJ1-6; D gene uncertain. Trimming took off 4 bases at V and 14 bases at J, with 13 bases between the two ends. This CDR3 is built from 12 residues. The germline V gene encodes CDR1 SGDLS and CDR2 YYNGEE. The CDR3 coding sequence is TGTGCCAGCAGCACTCAATCTGAGGCCCTCCACTTT. Residues: CASSTQSEALHF.

This chain links TRBV30 with TRBJ2-5, with TRBD1 matching 9 bases. After removal of 1 base from V and 0 bases from J, the junction contained 3 bases not matched to a gene. The CDR3 has 15 amino acids. Germline assignment: CDR1 GTSNPN and CDR2 SVGIG (reference sequence). The CDR3, as DNA: TGTGCCTGGAGTGGGTGGGACAGGGACCAAGAGACCCAGTACTTC. Protein product: CAWSGWDRDQETQYF. The whole variable domain, filled in from reference TRBV30 and TRBJ2-5, reads SQTIHQWPATLVQPVGSPLSLECTVEGTSNPNLYWYRQAAGRGLQLLFYSVGIGQISSEVPQNLSASRPQDRQFILSSKKLLLSDSGFYLCAWSGWDRDQETQYFGPGTRLLVL.

CDR3 sequence: CASSMRGTSGGGGETQYF. In DNA form, the CDR3 reads TGTGCCAGTAGTATGAGAGGAACTAGCGGGGGCGGCGGAGAGACCCAGTACTTC. The V and J genes are TRBV19 and TRBJ2-5; 11 bases are shared with TRBD2. The CDR3 has 18 amino acids. The germline V gene encodes CDR1 LNHDA and CDR2 SQIVND (reference sequence). The ends lost 3 bases at V and 4 bases at J; junction bases unmatched: 13.

The sample holds a few counts of this clone. The rearrangement joins TRBV3-1 (or the pseudogene TRBV3-2) to TRBJ2-5, with D possibly matching TRBD1 (5 bases). Germline V lookup: CDR1 LGHDT, CDR2 YNNKEL (reference sequence). V gave up 1 base and J gave up 5 bases, with 20 bases separating them. This CDR3 comprises 17 residues. In nucleotides, the CDR3 is TGTGCCAGCAGCCAAGTTTCTCTGGGGCCCCCTGGTGAGACCCAGTACTTC. Translated, it gives CASSQVSLGPPGETQYF.

The rearrangement joins TRBV6-2 or TRBV6-3 to TRBJ1-2; tentative D call: TRBD1 (5 bases). Trimming cost V 6 bases and J 4 bases, with 15 bases left between them. This CDR3 is built from 14 residues. Germline V CDR1 and CDR2: MNHEY, SVGEGT. CDR3 nucleotides: TGTGCCAGCAGCCTCCAAGGGGTTCTCTATGGCTACACCTTC. Protein: CASSLQGVLYGYTF.

The rearrangement joins TRBV19 to TRBJ2-6; no clear D. This CDR3 is built from 14 residues. The V end was cut by 8 bases, the J end by 0 bases, with 8 bases between. Germline V gene lookup returns CDR1 LNHDA and CDR2 SQIVND (reference sequence). CDR3 sequence (DNA): TGTGCCAGTCCAAGCTACTCTGGGGCCAACGTCCTGACTTTC. This codes for CASPSYSGANVLTF. Full variable domain (remainder filled in from reference TRBV19 and TRBJ2-6): DGGITQSPKYLFRKEGQNVTLSCEQNLNHDAMYWYRQDPGQGLRLIYYSQIVNDFQKGDIAEGYSVSREKKESFPLTVTSAQKNPTAFYLCASPSYSGANVLTFGAGSRLTVL.

To note about this clone: Different DNA sequences within this sample yield the same CDR3. V gene TRBV12-3 or TRBV12-4 combines with J gene TRBJ2-3, with unresolved D. V was cut by 2 bases and J by 6 bases, with 3 bases left in between. The CDR3 is 11 residues long. The CDR3 reads CASSLRDTQYF. The CDR3 nucleotides are TGTGCCAGCAGTTTACGGGATACGCAGTATTTT.

The chain links TRBV15 to TRBJ1-6; D might be TRBD1 (6 bases). The germline V and J ends were trimmed by 6 bases and 2 bases, with 11 bases remaining between them. Germline V gene sequence: CDR1 LNHNV, CDR2 YYDKDF (reference sequence). The CDR3 is 15 residues long. CDR3 in DNA: TGTGCCACCAGACGGAGGGACACCTATAATTCACCCCTCCACTTT. Translation: CATRRRDTYNSPLHF.

The chain uses TRBV5-1 and TRBJ2-7; 7 nucleotides agree with TRBD1. The V and J ends lost 2 bases and 1 base, in that order; junction bases with no gene match: 9. The CDR3 spans 16 residues. Germline values: CDR1 SGHRS, CDR2 YFSETQ. CDR3 DNA: TGCGCCAGCAGCTTAGCTCCGGGACAGATGTCCTACGAGCAGTACTTC. Translated: CASSLAPGQMSYEQYF.

The chain combines TRBV30 with TRBJ1-2; 8 nucleotides agree with TRBD1. Germline values: CDR1 GTSNPN, CDR2 SVGIG (reference sequence). The CDR3 extends over 16 amino acids. The junction had 12 bases not matched to a gene; V was cut back by 1 base and J by 5 bases. CDR3 sequence: CAWSGMRGQVSYGYTF. CDR3 DNA: TGTGCCTGGAGTGGAATGAGGGGACAGGTCTCGTATGGCTACACCTTC. Looking up the rest from reference TRBV30 and TRBJ1-2 gives the full variable domain: SQTIHQWPATLVQPVGSPLSLECTVEGTSNPNLYWYRQAAGRGLQLLFYSVGIGQISSEVPQNLSASRPQDRQFILSSKKLLLSDSGFYLCAWSGMRGQVSYGYTFGSGTRLTVV.

V gene TRBV2 combines with J gene TRBJ2-1, with a weak D call TRBD2 (6 bases). The V end was cut by 7 bases, the J end by 3 bases, with 10 bases between. The CDR3 contains 13 residues. Per the germline V gene, CDR1 is SNHLY and CDR2 is FYNNEI. As DNA, the CDR3 is TGTGCCAGCAAGAATAGCGGCTACAATGAGCAGTTCTTC. Its protein product is CASKNSGYNEQFF.

This clone was observed once. The V call is TRBV19, the J call TRBJ2-7, with 9 bases lining up with TRBD1. This CDR3 has 14 amino acids. The J segment lost 6 bases and the V segment lost 5 bases, leaving 8 bases of the junction unmatched. Germline lookup yields CDR1 LNHDA and CDR2 SQIVND (reference sequence). CDR3 DNA sequence: TGTGCCAGTAGTGGCCGGGACAGGGTTGCCGAGCAGTACTTC. Amino acids: CASSGRDRVAEQYF. Looking up the rest from reference TRBV19 and TRBJ2-7 gives the full variable domain: DGGITQSPKYLFRKEGQNVTLSCEQNLNHDAMYWYRQDPGQGLRLIYYSQIVNDFQKGDIAEGYSVSREKKESFPLTVTSAQKNPTAFYLCASSGRDRVAEQYFGPGTRLTVT.

In its sample, this clone was seen once. The chain links TRBV5-1 to TRBJ2-3; D is unclear. The CDR3 loop spans 15 amino acids. Trimming shortened V by 0 bases and J by 2 bases, and 10 bases separated the two germline ends. Germline-derived CDR1 and CDR2 are SGHRS and YFSETQ. DNA for the CDR3: TGCGCCAGCAGCTTGGCCGCAACCCCCACAGATACGCAGTATTTT. It encodes CASSLAATPTDTQYF. Supplemented by reference TRBV5-1 and TRBJ2-3, the full variable domain reads KAGVTQTPRYLIKTRGQQVTLSCSPISGHRSVSWYQQTPGQGLQFLFEYFSETQRNKGNFPGRFSGRQFSNSRSEMNVSTLELGDSALYLCASSLAATPTDTQYFGPGTRLTVL.

V usage is TRBV5-1 and J usage is TRBJ2-3; either TRBD1 or TRBD2 may fit D (6 bases each). Trimming took off 6 bases at V and 3 bases at J, with 14 bases between the two ends. CDR1 and CDR2 (germline): SGHRS, YFSETQ. This CDR3 has 14 residues. CDR3 in amino acids: CASKGGVATDTQYF. The CDR3 DNA reads TGCGCCAGCAAGGGGGGTGTAGCGACAGATACGCAGTATTTT.

The V and J genes are TRBV18 and TRBJ2-3, with 8 bases lining up with TRBD2. The CDR3 runs to 16 residues. Germline-derived CDR1 and CDR2 are KGHSH and LQKENI. V was clipped by 3 bases and J by 4 bases; unmatched bases: 9. CDR3 in amino acids: CASSPRERGQSDTQYF. Written as DNA, the CDR3 is TGTGCCAGCTCACCCAGGGAGCGGGGGCAGTCAGATACGCAGTATTTT. Complete variable domain (other parts from reference TRBV18 and TRBJ2-3): NAGVMQNPRHLVRRRGQEARLRCSPMKGHSHVYWYRQLPEEGLKFMVYLQKENIIDESGMPKERFSAEFPKEGPSILRIQQVVRGDSAAYFCASSPRERGQSDTQYFGPGTRLTVL.

This sequence joins TRBV7-2 and TRBJ2-3, with 11 bases identical to TRBD2. The ends lost 6 bases at V and 6 bases at J; junction bases unmatched: 5. The CDR3 extends over 14 amino acids. Germline V gene lookup returns CDR1 SGHTA and CDR2 FQGNSA. The CDR3 DNA follows: TGTGCCAGCAGGCTAGCGGGGGGTAGGGATACGCAGTATTTT. Translation: CASRLAGGRDTQYF.

This clone was counted a single time. At one end the junction does not follow the germline gene, possibly because of a read error. The J gene is TRBJ2-2, the V gene TRBV7-7; 10 bases map to TRBD2. The germline V gene has CDR1 SSHAT and CDR2 FNYEAQ (reference sequence). This CDR3 contains 17 residues. CDR3 coding DNA: TGTGCTAGCAGCTCATTGCTAGCGGGGGTCCAGACCGGGGAGCTGTTTTTT. It encodes CASSSLLAGVQTGELFF.